The rows below give T cell receptor beta chains drawn from one sample of a study of blood T cells in healthy people across ages. TCRdb reprocessed the 5' RACE reads with MiXCR, giving one entry per CDR3 protein. The sample records hundreds of thousands of distinct CDR3 sequences, more than 50% being singletons. The sequencing sample was made of blood. Source of these receptors: a middle-aged man in good health. CDR3s include the opening cysteine and the closing phenylalanine or tryptophan. A D gene is named only where the DNA matches it firmly. Size values are once, few and many counts, or a class for expanded clones, and some rows have none.

TRBJ1-2,NA,NA,TRBV9,CASSVGPYGEQLNYGYTF,TGTGCCAGCAGCGTAGGGCCGTATGGAGAGCAACTTAACTATGGCTACACCTTC
TRBJ2-7,few,TRBD2,TRBV20-1,CSASYPGPESGGYYEQYF,TGCAGTGCTAGTTATCCCGGTCCAGAGAGCGGGGGCTACTACGAGCAGTACTTC
TRBJ2-7,NA,TRBD2,TRBV4-2,CASSQDPSGGSSYEQYF,TGTGCCAGCAGCCAAGATCCCAGCGGGGGAAGCTCCTACGAGCAGTACTTC
TRBJ1-1,NA,NA,TRBV24-1,CATSDPNGGPKAFF,TGTGCCACCAGTGATCCTAACGGCGGGCCAAAAGCTTTCTTT
TRBJ2-3,NA,NA,TRBV29-1,CSVEDRAKSTDTQYF,TGCAGCGTTGAAGATCGTGCAAAGAGCACAGATACGCAGTATTTT
TRBJ1-1,few,NA,TRBV25-1,CASSDIGGVTEAFF,TGTGCCAGCAGTGACATCGGGGGCGTAACTGAAGCTTTCTTT
TRBJ2-5,NA,TRBD2,TRBV6-1,CASSPTSGTAKETQYF,TGTGCCAGCAGCCCGACTAGCGGGACCGCAAAAGAGACCCAGTACTTC
TRBJ2-7,NA,NA,TRBV7-2,CASKGGGTSYEQYF,TGTGCCAGCAAGGGTGGCGGGACTTCCTACGAGCAGTACTTC
TRBJ1-5,few,NA,TRBV5-6,CASSLAGGAGGNQPQHF,TGTGCCAGCAGCTTGGCCGGAGGGGCTGGGGGCAATCAGCCCCAGCATTTT
TRBJ1-2,NA,NA,TRBV28,CASHYTGRSGYTF,TGTGCCAGCCACTACACGGGGAGGAGTGGCTACACCTTC
TRBJ1-2,once,NA,TRBV24-1,CATSDSRFGYTF,TGTGCCACCAGTGATTCGAGATTTGGCTACACCTTC
TRBJ2-5,NA,NA,TRBV9,CASSVRFQETQYF,TGTGCCAGCAGCGTACGCTTTCAAGAGACCCAGTACTTC
TRBJ2-5,NA,TRBD2,TRBV2,CASTSGGKLQETQYF,TGTGCCAGCACTAGCGGGGGGAAACTGCAAGAGACCCAGTACTTC